This T cell receptor (beta chain) was captured in a study of beta chain features in type 1 diabetes. This CDR3 spans 11 amino acids. The ends were cut back, 2 bases at V and 5 bases at J, with 3 bases in the middle. CDR1 and CDR2 (germline): SGHVS, FNYEAQ. About this clone: This may be a read error: a much more frequent sequence differs by one nucleotide. In the same sample, other DNA sequences code for this CDR3.

The entirety of the isolated RNA underwent reverse transcription, so expressed TCRB transcripts were sequenced. Clones were read by immunoSEQ multiplex PCR, and TCRdb kept only the in-frame ones, dropping some. The repertoire holds around 500,000 clones, with about an eighth as singletons. Purity (above 95%) was reached by all sorted populations. The V call is TRBV7-6, the J call TRBJ2-5; D gene unclear. Sequencing used naive CD4+ T cells from blood. This sequence was found in a woman younger than 35 in good health. The chain's CDR3 is CASSLKETQYF. The CDR3 DNA reads TGTGCCAGCAGCTTAAAGGAGACCCAGTACTTC.